What follows are 30 T cell receptor beta chains derived from one specimen sequenced in a study of blood T cells in healthy people across ages. A second PCR of 7 to 11 cycles used a sample-barcoded 5' primer and a J-beta primer mix. Via MiXCR, TCRdb re-called the 5' RACE reads, giving one row per CDR3 protein. The data contain hundreds of thousands of distinct CDR3 sequences, around 48% of them seen just once; the ten biggest clones take up about an eighth. Material for sequencing was blood. The receptor set was obtained from a man aged 25 to 40 in good health.

As for this clonotype: Given the absence of the conserved phenylalanine or tryptophan at the CDR3 end, a read error is likely. This chain connects TRBV29-1 to TRBJ2-3, with a tentative D call TRBD2 (5 bases). Germline CDR1 reads SQVTM; CDR2 reads ANQGSEA. The CDR3 length is 13 residues. V was pared by 6 bases and J by 0 bases, with 10 bases between. CDR3: CSVRPGSTDTQYV. DNA for the CDR3: TGCAGCGTCCGCCCGGGGAGCACAGATACGCAGTATGTT.

This clonotype showed up just a few times. The chain uses TRBV27 and TRBJ2-7; 11 bases fit TRBD1. The CDR3 has 17 amino acids. Per the germline V gene, CDR1 is MNHEY and CDR2 is SMNVEV (reference sequence). After removal of 0 bases from V and 0 bases from J, the junction contained 4 bases not matched to a gene. This chain's CDR3 is CASSLSTGTGGSYEQYF. The CDR3, as DNA: TGTGCCAGCAGTTTATCTACTGGGACAGGGGGCTCCTACGAGCAGTACTTC.

The chain combines TRBV3-1 with TRBJ2-7, with no clear D. Germline CDR1 LGHDT, CDR2 YNNKEL (reference sequence). Trimming shortened V by 3 bases and J by 7 bases, and 10 bases separated the two germline ends. This CDR3 has 12 amino acids. CDR3 DNA: TGTGCCAGCAGCCAGGGGTCAGTGGAGCAGTACTTC. Translated: CASSQGSVEQYF.

At least ten counts were recorded for this clonotype. The CDR3 DNA sequence: TGTGCCAGCAGCCAGGACAGGGGGGGAAACTATGGCTACACCTTC. Translated: CASSQDRGGNYGYTF. The chain couples TRBV4-2 to TRBJ1-2, with TRBD1 matching over 10 bases. The junction had 3 bases not matched to a gene; V was cut back by 3 bases and J by 2 bases. CDR3 length: 15 residues. Per germline, CDR1 LGHNA and CDR2 YNFKEQ.

V is TRBV20-1 and J is TRBJ2-1; 11 positions agree with TRBD2. The CDR3 contains 15 residues. Germline V lookup: CDR1 DFQATT, CDR2 SNEGSKA (reference sequence). V trimming: 0 bases; J trimming: 6 bases; junction bases outside the gene matches: 4. The CDR3 nucleotides are TGCAGTGCTAGAGATCCACTAGCGGGGGTCAATGAGCAGTTCTTC. The encoded protein is CSARDPLAGVNEQFF.

The sample holds a few counts of this clonotype. This chain connects TRBV15 to TRBJ2-3; no definite D call. With 0 bases removed from V and 3 bases from J, the gap between germline ends came to 7 bases. This CDR3 contains 14 residues. Germline CDR1 LNHNV, CDR2 YYDKDF (reference sequence). CDR3: CATSREVITDTQYF. CDR3 DNA sequence: TGTGCCACCAGCAGAGAAGTTATAACAGATACGCAGTATTTT.

The chain combines TRBV4-2 with TRBJ1-1; D is unclear. The V end was cut by 0 bases, the J end by 4 bases, with 9 bases between. CDR1 is LGHNA and CDR2 is YNFKEQ in the germline V gene. There are 14 residues in the CDR3. CDR3 DNA sequence: TGTGCCAGCAGCCAAGATAGAGAAGTCACTGAAGCTTTCTTT. It translates to CASSQDREVTEAFF.

The CDR3, as DNA: TGTGCCAGCAACTTCAGGGGAGGCTCCTACGAGCAGTACTTC. It codes for CASNFRGGSYEQYF. The V gene is TRBV6-2 or TRBV6-3, the J gene TRBJ2-7, with D perhaps matching TRBD1 or TRBD2 (6 bases each). CDR3 length: 14 residues. Germline assignment: CDR1 MNHEY and CDR2 SVGEGT. V shed 7 bases and J shed 0 bases, with 13 bases lying between them.

This clonotype came up many times. The V call is TRBV5-1, the J call TRBJ2-3; D gene ambiguous. The CDR3 sequence is 15 residues long. Germline values: CDR1 SGHRS, CDR2 YFSETQ. V shed 5 bases and J shed 0 bases, with 13 bases lying between them. DNA for the CDR3: TGCGCCAGCAGTTTTTCGGACGGTAGCACAGATACGCAGTATTTT. It translates to CASSFSDGSTDTQYF.

This clonotype has a handful of counts. DNA for the CDR3: TGCAGTGCTATCCTCGCCCCCCGGGGCAATGAGCAGTTCTTC. Its protein is CSAILAPRGNEQFF. This chain links TRBV20-1 with TRBJ2-1, with D perhaps TRBD2 (5 bases). Germline CDR1 DFQATT, CDR2 SNEGSKA (reference sequence). The CDR3 is 14 amino acids. The V gene lost 4 bases and the J gene lost 6 bases, with 16 bases spanning the gap.

This clonotype appeared a single time. CDR3 region: CASSLGTAKTQYF. The CDR3 DNA is TGTGCCAGCAGCTTGGGGACAGCAAAGACCCAGTACTTC. V is TRBV5-5 and J is TRBJ2-5; D possibly corresponds to TRBD1 (6 bases). This CDR3 has 13 residues. Trimming removed 0 bases at V and 6 bases at J, with 9 bases between. Germline CDR1 reads SGHKS; CDR2 reads YYEKEE (reference sequence).

This clonotype was found a few times. The V gene is TRBV7-2, the J gene TRBJ1-2, with no clear D. This CDR3 contains 14 residues. V lost 2 bases, J lost 2 bases, and 9 bases lay in between. CDR1 SGHTA and CDR2 FQGNSA come from the germline V gene. The CDR3 DNA reads as TGTGCCAGCAGCTTACGCGAGGCGAACTATGGCTACACCTTC. Translation gives CASSLREANYGYTF.

This clonotype was counted between two and nine times. V and J are TRBV3-1 and TRBJ2-5, with D perhaps TRBD2 (7 bases). The V gene lost 7 bases and the J gene lost 11 bases, with 20 bases spanning the gap. CDR1 and CDR2 from the germline V gene are LGHDT and YNNKEL (reference sequence). The CDR3 runs 13 residues. CDR3 nucleotides: TGTGCCAGCACCGGGGGGCTGAACAATGAGCAGTACTTC. Encoded protein: CASTGGLNNEQYF.

This clonotype has a handful of counts. The genes are TRBV7-9 and TRBJ2-1, with 8 bases aligning to TRBD1. V shed 4 bases and J 6 bases; nucleotides not matched to a gene: 8. This CDR3 contains 15 residues. The germline V gene encodes CDR1 SEHNR and CDR2 FQNEAQ (reference sequence). The CDR3 DNA is TGTGCCAGCAGCTGGACCGGGACAGGTACCAATGAGCAGTTCTTC. Translating it yields CASSWTGTGTNEQFF.

V is TRBV29-1 and J is TRBJ1-2; TRBD1 matches 7 bases. This CDR3 has 15 amino acids. V lost 4 bases and J lost 3; bases outside the gene matches: 11. CDR1 SQVTM and CDR2 ANQGSEA come from the germline V gene. For the CDR3, the DNA is TGCAGCGTTGTTCCGATAGGGGGCTTTGACTATGGCTACACCTTC. This codes for CSVVPIGGFDYGYTF. The complete variable domain, with remaining parts taken from reference TRBV29-1 and TRBJ1-2, reads SAVISQKPSRDICQRGTSLTIQCQVDSQVTMMFWYRQQPGQSLTLIATANQGSEATYESGFVIDKFPISRPNLTFSTLTVSNMSPEDSSIYLCSVVPIGGFDYGYTFGSGTRLTVV.

Note on this clonotype: A much bigger clone sits one base away, suggesting this may be a read error. V is TRBV7-3 and J is TRBJ2-1; D is undetermined. Deletions cut 2 bases from V and 10 bases from J, with 9 bases between. CDR3 length: 12 residues. The germline CDR1 and CDR2 sequences are SGHTA and FQGTGA. The CDR3 sequence: CASSLSSEEQFF. The CDR3, as DNA: TGTGCCAGCAGCTTATCGTCCGAGGAGCAGTTCTTC. The full variable domain, completed using reference TRBV7-3 and TRBJ2-1, is GAGVSQTPSNKVTEKGKYVELRCDPISGHTALYWYRQSLGQGPEFLIYFQGTGAADDSGLPNDRFFAVRPEGSVSTLKIQRTERGDSAVYLCASSLSSEEQFFGPGTRLTVL.

The chain joins TRBV20-1 to TRBJ2-7; 10 bases align to TRBD1. The junction had 8 bases not matched to a gene; V was cut back by 0 bases and J by 3 bases. From germline, CDR1 is DFQATT and CDR2 SNEGSKA (reference sequence). The CDR3 consists of 16 residues. The CDR3, as DNA: TGCAGTGCTAGAGATTCGGGACAGGGGCCTCTCTACGAGCAGTACTTC. It specifies CSARDSGQGPLYEQYF.

This chain uses TRBV9 with TRBJ2-3, with unresolved D. The CDR3 consists of 14 residues. Trimming removed 0 bases at V and 5 bases at J, with 10 bases between. The germline gives CDR1 SGDLS, CDR2 YYNGEE. The CDR3 here is CASSVETRRDTQYF. CDR3 bases: TGTGCCAGCAGCGTAGAAACGAGAAGAGATACGCAGTATTTT. The full variable domain, rest sourced from reference TRBV9 and TRBJ2-3, is DSGVTQTPKHLITATGQRVTLRCSPRSGDLSVYWYQQSLDQGLQFLIQYYNGEERAKGNILERFSAQQFPDLHSELNLSSLELGDSALYFCASSVETRRDTQYFGPGTRLTVL.

This clonotype was seen more than once but under ten times. The chain employs TRBV7-2 and TRBJ2-5, with 11 bases lining up with TRBD2. The CDR3 is 15 amino acids. Germline trimming cut 5 bases from V and 5 bases from J; bases unmatched to any gene: 7. Germline assignment: CDR1 SGHTA and CDR2 FQGNSA. The DNA for the CDR3 is TGTGCCAGCAGCAACCCGACTAGCGGGGTTGAGACCCAGTACTTC. Residues: CASSNPTSGVETQYF.

This clonotype has just a few counts. The genes are TRBV30 and TRBJ1-2; possibly TRBD1 for D (6 bases). Between the trimmed V and J ends, which lost 8 bases and 8 bases, there was a span of 15 bases. Germline V gene lookup returns CDR1 GTSNPN and CDR2 SVGIG (reference sequence). There are 11 residues in the CDR3. CDR3 residues: CAARGGRGYTF. CDR3 nucleotide sequence: TGTGCCGCTCGAGGGGGACGAGGCTACACCTTC.

The chain recombines TRBV28 with TRBJ2-1, with D possibly TRBD1 on 6 matching bases. The germline CDR1 and CDR2 sequences are MDHEN and SYDVKM. The CDR3 contains 13 residues. Deletions cut 5 bases from V and 8 bases from J, with 13 bases between. The CDR3 here is CASSRQVEDEQFF. The CDR3 DNA is TGTGCCAGCAGTCGACAGGTAGAGGATGAGCAGTTCTTC.

The V gene is TRBV29-1, the J gene TRBJ2-5; no clear D gene. The ends were cut back, 4 bases at V and 5 bases at J, with 14 bases in the middle. In germline, CDR1 is SQVTM, CDR2 ANQGSEA. This CDR3 contains 13 residues. The DNA for the CDR3 is TGCAGCGTTGCGTTGGTCCTCAGGGAGACCCAGTACTTC. Translating it yields CSVALVLRETQYF.

Remarks on this clonotype: A read error may produce the germline difference seen at one junction end. The V gene is TRBV7-2, the J gene TRBJ1-2; D is unclear. CDR1 is SGHTA, CDR2 FQGNSA, per germline. This CDR3 has 14 amino acids. For the CDR3, the DNA is TGTGCTAGCAGCTTACCCCCGGGATTGAATGGCTACACCTTC. Translating gives CASSLPPGLNGYTF.

The CDR3 nucleotides are TGCAGTGCTAGAGATGTCAGGGGAGACTATGGCTACACCTTC. Translation: CSARDVRGDYGYTF. V gene TRBV20-1 combines with J gene TRBJ1-2; possibly TRBD1 for D (6 bases). CDR1 is DFQATT and CDR2 is SNEGSKA in the germline V gene (reference sequence). This CDR3 comprises 14 residues. V lost 0 bases, J lost 3 bases, and 11 bases lay in between.

This clonotype was picked up a small number of times. V usage is TRBV5-1 and J usage is TRBJ1-2, with a possible D match to TRBD1 (6 bases). V lost 4 bases and J lost 6, with 19 bases in between. Germline assignment: CDR1 SGHRS and CDR2 YFSETQ. The CDR3 is 15 amino acids. For the CDR3, the DNA is TGCGCCAGCAGCCCGAATACCGGGACATACAATGGCTACACCTTC. Translating gives CASSPNTGTYNGYTF.

V usage is TRBV3-1 and J usage is TRBJ2-1, with D maybe TRBD2 (5 bases). Per germline, CDR1 LGHDT and CDR2 YNNKEL (reference sequence). The CDR3 runs to 15 residues. The V and J ends lost 6 bases and 4 bases respectively, with 16 bases between them. The CDR3: CASRLGRNRYNEQFF. For the CDR3, the DNA is TGTGCCAGCAGACTAGGAAGGAACCGGTACAATGAGCAGTTCTTC.

This clonotype was observed at least ten times. The chain is built from TRBV5-1 and TRBJ2-2; either TRBD1 or TRBD2 may supply D (5 bases each). Looked up from germline, CDR1 is SGHRS and CDR2 is YFSETQ. Trimming stripped 7 bases from V and 2 bases from J, with 21 bases between. CDR3 length: 17 amino acids. DNA for the CDR3: TGCGCCAGCGGACGAACAGTGGGGGTCCTCAACACCGGGGAGCTGTTTTTT. Amino acid sequence: CASGRTVGVLNTGELFF.

The chain uses TRBV20-1 and TRBJ1-1; D may be TRBD1 (6 bases). This CDR3 has 15 amino acids. V was trimmed by 1 base and J by 0 bases, leaving 12 bases between them. Germline-derived CDR1 and CDR2 are DFQATT and SNEGSKA (reference sequence). The CDR3 reads CSARGGAGMNTEAFF. DNA of the CDR3: TGCAGTGCTAGAGGGGGGGCAGGGATGAACACTGAAGCTTTCTTT.

The chain links TRBV20-1 to TRBJ2-4; 9 bases are a match to TRBD1. The last part of the DNA fits TRBJ2-5 better; the J call may be wrong. CDR3 size: 15 residues. Looked up from germline, CDR1 is DFQATT and CDR2 is SNEGSKA (reference sequence). CDR3 loop: CSAKTDRGLGETQYF. The CDR3 DNA sequence: TGCAGTGCTAAGACGGACAGGGGATTGGGAGAGACCCAGTACTTC.

This clonotype was seen only a few times. The rearrangement links TRBV28 to TRBJ1-4; D is unresolved. V was trimmed by 10 bases and J by 5 bases, leaving 17 bases between them. Germline loops: CDR1 MDHEN, CDR2 SYDVKM. The CDR3 spans 14 residues. As DNA, the CDR3 is TGTGCCACCGGGAGGACGGGTCCAAATGAAAAACTGTTTTTT. Translated: CATGRTGPNEKLFF. Full variable domain (missing parts from reference TRBV28 and TRBJ1-4): DVKVTQSSRYLVKRTGEKVFLECVQDMDHENMFWYRQDPGLGLRLIYFSYDVKMKEKGDIPEGYSVSREKKERFSLILESASTNQTSMYLCATGRTGPNEKLFFGSGTQLSVL.